The 10 T cell receptor beta chains below were found in one sample sequenced in a study of CD8+ T cells in alopecia areata. cDNA serving as the sequencing template came from extracted, reverse transcribed RNA. Using immunoSEQ multiplex PCR, the repertoire was profiled, and TCRdb retains in-frame clones only, with some absent. The sample offers roughly 1,700 clones and no singletons, the top ten holding roughly two fifths. The specimen was skin. Source of these receptors: a C3H/HeJ mouse with alopecia areata. The MHC haplotype of this mouse line is H2-k.

Many counts were recorded for this clone. Gene names denote mouse genes. The CDR3 is cut off 4 residues early in the read; its end comes from the germline J gene. The same CDR3 is also encoded by other DNA sequences in this sample. The chain joins TRBV19 to TRBJ1-2; 7 bases are a match to TRBD1. CDR1 FNHDT and CDR2 SITEND come from the germline V gene (reference sequence). There are 14 residues in the CDR3. V dropped 4 bases and J dropped 0; count of bases not matched to a gene: 3. The CDR3 loop is CASSRDSANSDYTF. CDR3 DNA (partial): TGTGCCAGCAGTCGGGACAGTGCAAACTCC.

This clone was seen more than once but under ten times. Mouse gene names and germline throughout. With the read ending 4 residues before the CDR3 end, the germline J gene is used to fill in that end. The chain carries TRBV13-2 and TRBJ1-2, with 7 bases identical to TRBD1. Losses at the gene ends were 5 bases for V and 4 bases for J; bases not matched to a gene: 5. Germline CDR1 reads NNHNN; CDR2 reads SYGAGS (reference sequence). This CDR3 region has 13 residues. This CDR3 reads CASGQGRGSDYTF. The CDR3 DNA, read in part, is TGTGCCAGCGGACAGGGGAGGGGCTCC.

As concerns this clone: Germline and genes here are mouse. The read ends 4 residues before the CDR3 terminus; that terminus is restored from the germline J gene. The chain carries TRBV19 and TRBJ2-1; 7 nucleotides match TRBD2. CDR1 and CDR2 (germline): FNHDT, SITEND (reference sequence). The CDR3 length is 13 residues. J lost 2 bases, V lost 7 bases, and 3 bases had no gene match. The sequenced CDR3 bases are TGTGCCAGCGCTGGGGGTCACTATGCT. This encodes CASAGGHYA. The full CDR3 protein is CASAGGHYAEQFF.

There are a few counts of this clone. Gene names refer to mouse genes. The CDR3 extends 4 residues past the end of the read, so its final part is completed from the germline J gene. The gene calls are TRBV13-2 and TRBJ2-4; maybe TRBD2 (5 bases). Trimming left V 3 bases short and J 0 bases short, with 11 bases between. This CDR3 region has 15 residues. From germline, CDR1 is NNHNN and CDR2 SYGAGS (reference sequence). CDR3 residues: CASGALGSSQNTLYF. The covered CDR3 bases are TGTGCCAGCGGTGCGCTGGGCTCTAGTCAAAAC.

A remark on this clone: One junction end does not reproduce the germline sequence, and a read error may be involved. Germline and genes here are mouse. The CDR3 end is not reached by the read, which stops 4 residues before it; the germline J gene fills it in. The chain joins TRBV1 to TRBJ2-1; 7 nucleotides agree with TRBD1. The CDR3 totals 14 residues. Germline V gene sequence: CDR1 NSQYPW, CDR2 LRSPGD (reference sequence). CDR3 sequence: CTRSAGTVYAEQFF. The sequenced CDR3 bases are TGCACCCGCAGTGCCGGGACAGTCTATGCT.

Note on this clone: Gene names denote mouse genes. The read stops 4 residues short of the end of the CDR3; the missing end is completed from the germline J gene. The chain recombines TRBV5 with TRBJ2-7, with 9 bases aligning to TRBD1. Germline-derived CDR1 and CDR2 are LGHNA and YNLKQL (reference sequence). V lost 3 bases, J lost 3 bases, and 3 bases stayed unmatched. The CDR3 is made up of 14 amino acids. The CDR3 DNA, read in part, is TGTGCCAGCAGCCAGGGGACAGGGAGCTAT. This translates into CASSQGTGSY. The full CDR3 protein reads CASSQGTGSYEQYF.

This clone was seen repeatedly, ten times or more. Germline and genes: mouse. The CDR3 goes on 4 residues after the read ends, and that part is filled in from the germline J gene. The chain joins TRBV13-3 to TRBJ2-2; possibly TRBD1 for D (7 bases). CDR1 is NNHDY and CDR2 is SYVADS in the germline V gene. Trimming removed 6 bases from V and 4 bases from J, with 13 bases in between. The CDR3 is 14 residues long. This CDR3 is CASKRGRGTGQLYF. CDR3 bases read: TGTGCCAGCAAAAGGGGGCGCGGCACCGGG.

Note on this clone: The listed genes are named as in mouse. From the germline J gene comes the end of the CDR3, since the read stops 3 residues before it. This chain joins TRBV1 and TRBJ1-3; D possibly corresponds to TRBD1 (6 bases). CDR3 length: 16 residues. Germline loops: CDR1 NSQYPW, CDR2 LRSPGD (reference sequence). V was shortened by 0 bases and J by 2 bases, with 11 bases between the two germline ends. The CDR3 spells CTCSADLKGAGNTLYF. The DNA read from the CDR3 is TGCACCTGCAGTGCAGATTTGAAGGGGGCTGGAAATACG.

For this clone: Genes and germline are mouse. The read terminates 4 residues before the CDR3 end, so the remaining end is supplied by the germline J gene. V and J are TRBV13-2 and TRBJ2-3; 11 bases are shared with TRBD2. The V gene end was trimmed by 2 bases and the J gene end by 0 bases; junction bases not matched to a gene: 8. Germline CDR1 NNHNN, CDR2 SYGAGS (reference sequence). The CDR3 extends over 18 amino acids. Here the CDR3 reads CASGEVDWGGPSAETLYF. The DNA read from the CDR3 is TGTGCCAGCGGTGAAGTTGACTGGGGGGGTCCTAGTGCAGAA.

This clone was counted a few times. Each gene name is a mouse one. CDR3 protein: CASGDARAGNYAEQFF. The CDR3 DNA, read in part, is TGTGCCAGCGGTGATGCCAGGGCCGGGAACTATGCT. This chain joins TRBV13-2 and TRBJ2-1, with a possible D match to TRBD1 (5 bases). The read falls 4 residues short of the CDR3 end, and the missing part is taken from the germline J gene. The CDR3 spans 16 residues. The germline V gene has CDR1 NNHNN and CDR2 SYGAGS (reference sequence). V lost 0 bases, J lost 1 base, and 11 bases lay in between.